The following is a TCR beta chain sequence with its context. The data were produced by immunoSEQ multiplex PCR, yet TCRdb's version contains in-frame clones alone and is incomplete. Altogether 450,000 or so clones are present, about 89% being singletons, with the ten largest covering about 1.6%. The data belong to a study of blood T cell repertoires in COVID-19. Germline CDR1 reads MNHEY; CDR2 reads SVGEGT. V was trimmed by 5 bases and J by 5 bases, leaving 18 bases between them. The CDR3 consists of 15 residues. Seattle-derived patients entered the study during active infection and were followed longitudinally.

The material sequenced was peripheral blood. This receptor was obtained from a woman between 40 and 50 years old with COVID-19, enrolled during active disease. The rearrangement uses TRBV6-2 or TRBV6-3 and TRBJ1-1; D is perhaps TRBD1 (5 bases). The chain's CDR3 is CASSGQGKEWTEAFF. DNA for the CDR3: TGTGCCAGCAGTGGTCAGGGAAAGGAATGGACTGAAGCTTTCTTT.